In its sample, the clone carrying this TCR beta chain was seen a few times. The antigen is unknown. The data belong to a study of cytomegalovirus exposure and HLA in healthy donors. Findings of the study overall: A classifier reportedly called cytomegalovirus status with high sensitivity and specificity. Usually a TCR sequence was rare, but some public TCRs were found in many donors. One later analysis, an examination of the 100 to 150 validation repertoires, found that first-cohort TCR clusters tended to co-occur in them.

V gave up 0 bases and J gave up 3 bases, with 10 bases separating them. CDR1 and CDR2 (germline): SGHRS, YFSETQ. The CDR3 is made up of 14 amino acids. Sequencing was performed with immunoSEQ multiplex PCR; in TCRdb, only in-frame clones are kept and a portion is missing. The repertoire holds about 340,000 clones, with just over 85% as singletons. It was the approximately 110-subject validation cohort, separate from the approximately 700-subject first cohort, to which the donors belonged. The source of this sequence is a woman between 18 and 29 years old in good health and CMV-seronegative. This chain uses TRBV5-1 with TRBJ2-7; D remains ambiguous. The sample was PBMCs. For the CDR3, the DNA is TGCGCCAGCAGCTTGGACTACTCCAACTACGAGCAGTACTTC. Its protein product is CASSLDYSNYEQYF.